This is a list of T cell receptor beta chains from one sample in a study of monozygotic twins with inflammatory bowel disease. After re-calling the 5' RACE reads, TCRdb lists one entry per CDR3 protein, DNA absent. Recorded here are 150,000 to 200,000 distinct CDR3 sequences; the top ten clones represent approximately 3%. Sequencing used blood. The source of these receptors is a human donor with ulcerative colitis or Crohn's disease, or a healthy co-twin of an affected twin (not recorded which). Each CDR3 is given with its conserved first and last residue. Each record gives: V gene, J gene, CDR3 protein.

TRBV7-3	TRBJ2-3	CASSSALDTQYF
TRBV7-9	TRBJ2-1	CASSPGYNEQFF
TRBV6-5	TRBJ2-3	CASSYTGATDTQYF
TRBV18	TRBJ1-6	CASSPRQDLSSPLHF
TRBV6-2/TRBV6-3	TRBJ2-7	CASSSEFTGGERYEQYF
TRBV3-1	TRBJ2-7	CASSPTLTSDVTYEQYF
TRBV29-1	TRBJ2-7	CSVEDPLAGDYEQYF
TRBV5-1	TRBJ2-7	CASSPRLGAYEQYF
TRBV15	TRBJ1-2	CATSRDSGGGSDGYTF
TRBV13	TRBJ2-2	CASSLNINTGELFF
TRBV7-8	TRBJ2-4	CASSSQGAVNIQYF
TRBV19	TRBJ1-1	CASSMGTGRIVMNTEAFF
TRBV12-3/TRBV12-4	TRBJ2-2	CASRPRDRAFTGELFF
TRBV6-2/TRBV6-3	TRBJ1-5	CASSPTGSRNQPQHF
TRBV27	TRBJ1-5	CASRGQGQVSNQPQHF
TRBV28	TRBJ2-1	CASSLFGKQRYNEQFF
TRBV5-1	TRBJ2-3	CASSLRTGGASTDTQYF
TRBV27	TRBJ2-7	CASSLTATKNYEQYF
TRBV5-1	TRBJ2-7	CASSTPDVPEQYF
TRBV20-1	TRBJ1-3	CSAQYGLTGNTIYF
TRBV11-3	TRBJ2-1	CASSLGQGVEQFF
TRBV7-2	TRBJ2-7	CASSLAGHSYEQYF
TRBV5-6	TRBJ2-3	CASSGGSGARADTQYF
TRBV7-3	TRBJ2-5	CASSLNRKETQYF
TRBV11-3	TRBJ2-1	CASGGSGNLNEQFF
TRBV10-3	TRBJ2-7	CAISDSTRTVMGSYEQYF
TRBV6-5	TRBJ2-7	CASSYSKAGAYEQYF
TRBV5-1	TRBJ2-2	CASSLATEANTGELFF
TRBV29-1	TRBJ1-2	CSVEGSGGYTF
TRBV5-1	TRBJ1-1	CASSLGGPNTEAFF
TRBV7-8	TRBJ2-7	CASSYPRVGGSSYEQYF
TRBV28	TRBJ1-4	CASSLDREGVNEKLFF
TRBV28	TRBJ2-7	CASSRGGQGAYEQYF
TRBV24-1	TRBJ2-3	CATSDINGRPDTQYF
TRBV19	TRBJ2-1	CASGTSGRSAYNEQFF
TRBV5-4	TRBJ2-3	CASSLRLQTVSSTDTQYF
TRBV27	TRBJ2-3	CASSYLTGRTDTQYF
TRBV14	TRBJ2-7	CASSQRGQGYEQYF
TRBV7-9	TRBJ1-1	CASITGADDEAFF
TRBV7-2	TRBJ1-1	CASSSRRGGTEAFF
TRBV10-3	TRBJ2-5	CAISAGGRQETQYF
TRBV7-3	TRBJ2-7	CASSLTFRNEQYF
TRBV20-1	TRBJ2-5	CSAPRDPIETQYF
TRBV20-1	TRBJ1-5	CSVAGNQPQHF
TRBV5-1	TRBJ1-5	CASSLLDSSNQPQHF
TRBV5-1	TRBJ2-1	CASSLAPTSGNYNEQFF
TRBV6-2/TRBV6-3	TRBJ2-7	CASSYSGGYYEQYF
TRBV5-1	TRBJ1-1	CASNPLSGEAFF
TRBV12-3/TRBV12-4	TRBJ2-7	CASSYRGRKLTYEQYF
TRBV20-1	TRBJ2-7	CSARKTGSYEQYF
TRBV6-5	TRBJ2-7	CASSLGRFSEQYF
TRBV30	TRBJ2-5	CAWSPSASGSQETQYF
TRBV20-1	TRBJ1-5	CSASVQSNQPQHF
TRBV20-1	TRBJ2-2	CSATGLAGAGELFF
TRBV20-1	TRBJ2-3	CSATPRVNTDTQYF